This entry lists 22 T cell receptor beta chains sequenced from one sample in a study of CD8 T cells in ankylosing spondylitis. MiXCR, applied by TCRdb to the 5' RACE reads, yields one record per CDR3 protein. The sample includes about 200,000 distinct CDR3 sequences, more than 25% of them seen just once. Sample: blood, either unsorted or a sorted T cell fraction (not recorded which). The source of these receptors is a male donor with ankylosing spondylitis or in good health (not recorded which).

This clonotype showed up many times. The genes are TRBV7-6 and TRBJ2-1; D perhaps matches TRBD1 (6 bases). Germline V gives CDR1 SGHVS, CDR2 FNYEAQ. CDR3 size: 13 residues. V lost 5 bases to trimming and J lost 9 bases, with 14 bases between them. Here the CDR3 DNA reads TGTGCCAGCAGCCCTTCAGGGGTCGGTGAGCAGTTCTTC. This sequence encodes CASSPSGVGEQFF.

This clonotype was seen many times. The chain employs TRBV7-8 and TRBJ1-1; possible D gene TRBD1, 6 bases. The V end lost 5 bases, the J end lost 1 base, and 14 bases lay between the germline ends. In germline, CDR1 is SGHVS, CDR2 FQNEAQ. The CDR3 spans 15 residues. The CDR3 DNA follows: TGTGCCAGCAGCCCCAGGGGCGGGGAGAACACTGAAGCTTTCTTT. It specifies CASSPRGGENTEAFF.

At least ten counts were recorded for this clonotype. V and J are TRBV20-1 and TRBJ2-7; D is perhaps TRBD2 (5 bases). CDR3 length: 14 residues. The germline CDR1 and CDR2 sequences are DFQATT and SNEGSKA (reference sequence). V was trimmed by 2 bases and J by 4 bases, leaving 15 bases between them. CDR3: CSARLAGVWYEQYF. The CDR3 nucleotides read TGCAGTGCTAGATTGGCGGGTGTGTGGTACGAGCAGTACTTC.

In its sample, this clonotype was seen many times. J is TRBJ2-7 and V is TRBV10-3; TRBD2 matches 7 bases. The CDR3 has 12 residues. J lost 4 bases, V lost 9 bases, and 6 bases had no gene match. Germline CDR1 is ENHRY and CDR2 is SYGVKD. Here the CDR3 DNA reads TGTGCCATAAGCGGGAACGGGTACGAGCAGTACTTC. Translating gives CAISGNGYEQYF.

This clonotype came up many times. The chain couples TRBV6-1 to TRBJ2-1; D is unresolved. The CDR3 loop spans 16 amino acids. Germline-derived CDR1 and CDR2 are MNHNS and SASEGT. V dropped 4 bases and J dropped 2 bases, with 15 bases sitting between them. For the CDR3, the DNA is TGTGCCAGCAGTGGCCCCTGGACCCTCGCCTACAATGAGCAGTTCTTC. Its protein is CASSGPWTLAYNEQFF.

This clonotype occurred many times. V is TRBV12-3 or TRBV12-4 and J is TRBJ2-1; D call uncertain. The CDR3 is 15 residues long. Trimming took 1 base from V and 7 from J, leaving 14 bases between them. This CDR3 is CASSLGGEASNEQFF. CDR3 bases: TGTGCCAGCAGTTTAGGAGGTGAGGCATCGAATGAGCAGTTCTTC.

This clonotype has ten or more counts. The rearrangement uses TRBV20-1 and TRBJ1-5, with D possibly TRBD1 on 6 matching bases. Germline assignment: CDR1 DFQATT and CDR2 SNEGSKA (reference sequence). The CDR3 is made up of 16 amino acids. Trimming took 0 bases from V and 4 from J, leaving 16 bases between them. CDR3 residues: CSARDSVTGLNQPQHF. In nucleotides, the CDR3 is TGCAGTGCTAGAGATAGTGTCACAGGGTTAAATCAGCCCCAGCATTTT.

This clonotype has at least ten counts. The CDR3 reads CASSTFNQPQHF. As DNA, the CDR3 is TGTGCCAGCAGCACCTTCAATCAGCCCCAGCATTTT. The chain couples TRBV7-2 to TRBJ1-5, with unresolved D. CDR1 is SGHTA, CDR2 FQGNSA, per germline. Trimming stripped 5 bases from V and 3 bases from J, with 5 bases between. This CDR3 is built from 12 residues.

This clonotype has a count of ten or more. V usage is TRBV4-3 and J usage is TRBJ2-3; D may be TRBD2 (5 bases). The CDR3 has 14 amino acids. CDR1 LGHNA and CDR2 YSLEER come from the germline V gene. Trimming removed 0 bases from V and 7 bases from J, with 11 bases in between. CDR3 residues: CASSQERASHTQYF. For the CDR3, the DNA is TGCGCCAGCAGCCAAGAGCGGGCTAGCCATACGCAGTATTTT.

The chain carries TRBV20-1 and TRBJ2-1; D remains ambiguous. Germline-derived CDR1 and CDR2 are DFQATT and SNEGSKA (reference sequence). This CDR3 has 14 residues. Trimming stripped 5 bases from V and 0 bases from J, with 11 bases between. As DNA, the CDR3 is TGCAGTGCTGCCCACCACAGCTCCTACAATGAGCAGTTCTTC. Translating it yields CSAAHHSSYNEQFF.

This clonotype appeared many times. CDR3 sequence (DNA): TGCAGTGCTAGAGAAGGGGGAATCGGAAACACCATATATTTT. Its translation is CSAREGGIGNTIYF. V is TRBV20-1 and J is TRBJ1-3; a weak D match, TRBD1 (6 bases). V lost 0 bases to trimming and J lost 4 bases, with 10 bases between them. The V gene's germline CDR1 is DFQATT and CDR2 SNEGSKA (reference sequence). The CDR3 sequence is 14 residues long.

This clonotype was counted a few times. Here the CDR3 DNA reads TGCAGTGCTATACGGAAGTCGCGGGAGTTCTCCGAGCAGTACTTC. It codes for CSAIRKSREFSEQYF. V gene TRBV20-1 combines with J gene TRBJ2-7, with 7 bases aligning to TRBD2. With V trimmed by 4 bases and J by 6 bases, 15 bases remained unmatched. CDR1 and CDR2 from the germline V gene are DFQATT and SNEGSKA (reference sequence). This CDR3 comprises 15 residues.

The gene calls are TRBV18 and TRBJ2-7; maybe TRBD2 (5 bases). The V and J ends lost 8 bases and 2 bases respectively, with 13 bases between them. The CDR3 covers 13 residues. CDR1 is KGHSH and CDR2 is LQKENI in the germline V gene. The chain's CDR3 is CASRDSGTYEQYF. CDR3 in DNA: TGTGCCAGCAGAGACTCGGGAACCTACGAGCAGTACTTC. Using reference TRBV18 and TRBJ2-7 for the parts outside the CDR3, the full variable domain is NAGVMQNPRHLVRRRGQEARLRCSPMKGHSHVYWYRQLPEEGLKFMVYLQKENIIDESGMPKERFSAEFPKEGPSILRIQQVVRGDSAAYFCASRDSGTYEQYFGPGTRLTVT.

Ten or more counts support this clonotype. V and J are TRBV20-1 and TRBJ2-2; D may be TRBD2 (5 bases). V lost 3 bases and J lost 4, with 12 bases in between. The germline CDR1 and CDR2 sequences are DFQATT and SNEGSKA (reference sequence). The CDR3 length is 14 residues. CDR3 protein: CSASYGKATGELFF. The CDR3 bases are TGCAGTGCTAGCTACGGGAAGGCCACCGGGGAGCTGTTTTTT.

This clonotype occurred once. The chain has TRBV12-3 or TRBV12-4 and TRBJ2-7; 7 positions match TRBD2. CDR3 length equals 16 residues. Trimming removed 1 base from V and 2 bases from J; junction bases left unmatched: 8. CDR3 in amino acids: CASSLGTPSGAYEQYF. Here the CDR3 DNA reads TGTGCCAGCAGTTTAGGTACGCCTAGCGGAGCCTACGAGCAGTACTTC.

The genes are TRBV9 and TRBJ2-4; 7 bases are shared with TRBD2. The CDR3 length is 15 residues. Germline V CDR1 and CDR2: SGDLS, YYNGEE. V shed 2 bases and J 5 bases; nucleotides not matched to a gene: 7. CDR3 residues: CASSVGGVSENIQYF. CDR3 DNA: TGTGCCAGCAGCGTGGGGGGGGTCTCCGAAAACATTCAGTACTTC.

At least ten counts were recorded for this clonotype. This sequence joins TRBV7-8 and TRBJ2-7; TRBD2 matches 8 bases. The V and J ends lost 4 bases and 3 bases, in that order; junction bases with no gene match: 14. CDR3 size: 17 residues. CDR1 is SGHVS, CDR2 FQNEAQ, per germline. For the CDR3, the DNA is TGTGCCAGCAGCTCAGGTTTTCGGCGGGAGGCGGGCTACGAGCAGTACTTC. This gives the protein CASSSGFRREAGYEQYF.

This clonotype came up many times. The rearrangement uses TRBV5-1 and TRBJ2-2; D is unresolved. Germline CDR1 reads SGHRS; CDR2 reads YFSETQ. The CDR3 covers 15 residues. V was pared by 2 bases and J by 0 bases, with 8 bases between. CDR3 bases: TGCGCCAGCAGCTTAGGGCAGCCGAACACCGGGGAGCTGTTTTTT. It encodes CASSLGQPNTGELFF. The full variable domain, with the rest looked up from reference TRBV5-1 and TRBJ2-2, is KAGVTQTPRYLIKTRGQQVTLSCSPISGHRSVSWYQQTPGQGLQFLFEYFSETQRNKGNFPGRFSGRQFSNSRSEMNVSTLELGDSALYLCASSLGQPNTGELFFGEGSRLTVL.

With respect to this clonotype: With a much larger clone just one base away, this may be a read error. V gene TRBV5-1 combines with J gene TRBJ2-7, with TRBD1 matching over 9 bases. The germline V gene encodes CDR1 SGHRS and CDR2 YFSETQ. The CDR3 loop spans 14 amino acids. In DNA, the CDR3 is TGCGCCAGCAGCCACGGACAGGGGACCTACAAGCAGTACTTC. Protein sequence: CASSHGQGTYKQYF. Supplemented by reference TRBV5-1 and TRBJ2-7, the full variable domain reads KAGVTQTPRYLIKTRGQQVTLSCSPISGHRSVSWYQQTPGQGLQFLFEYFSETQRNKGNFPGRFSGRQFSNSRSEMNVSTLELGDSALYLCASSHGQGTYKQYFGPGTRLTVT.

This chain uses TRBV10-3 with TRBJ2-5, with a possible D match to TRBD2 (6 bases). Trimming removed 3 bases from V and 5 bases from J, with 13 bases in between. CDR3 size: 14 residues. Germline CDR1 and CDR2: ENHRY and SYGVKD. CDR3 coding DNA: TGTGCCATCAGTGATTCAGGGACTCGGGAGACCCAGTACTTC. Its translation is CAISDSGTRETQYF.

This rearrangement joins TRBV5-6 to TRBJ2-5; 9 bases match TRBD2. Per germline, CDR1 SGHDT and CDR2 YYEEEE. V was pared by 0 bases and J by 0 bases, with 6 bases of the junction left unmatched. The CDR3 sequence is 17 residues long. CDR3 sequence (DNA): TGTGCCAGCAGCTTGGCCGCTAGCGGGACGTACCAAGAGACCCAGTACTTC. This sequence encodes CASSLAASGTYQETQYF.

This clonotype was picked up many times. The chain is built from TRBV5-1 and TRBJ2-5; 8 bases agree with TRBD2. CDR3 length: 16 residues. Germline V gene lookup returns CDR1 SGHRS and CDR2 YFSETQ. V lost 6 bases to trimming and J lost 4 bases; unmatched junction nucleotides: 14. The CDR3 region has the DNA TGCGCCAGCACACCAAGCAGCGGGAGAGGTGGAGAGACCCAGTACTTC. It is translated as CASTPSSGRGGETQYF.